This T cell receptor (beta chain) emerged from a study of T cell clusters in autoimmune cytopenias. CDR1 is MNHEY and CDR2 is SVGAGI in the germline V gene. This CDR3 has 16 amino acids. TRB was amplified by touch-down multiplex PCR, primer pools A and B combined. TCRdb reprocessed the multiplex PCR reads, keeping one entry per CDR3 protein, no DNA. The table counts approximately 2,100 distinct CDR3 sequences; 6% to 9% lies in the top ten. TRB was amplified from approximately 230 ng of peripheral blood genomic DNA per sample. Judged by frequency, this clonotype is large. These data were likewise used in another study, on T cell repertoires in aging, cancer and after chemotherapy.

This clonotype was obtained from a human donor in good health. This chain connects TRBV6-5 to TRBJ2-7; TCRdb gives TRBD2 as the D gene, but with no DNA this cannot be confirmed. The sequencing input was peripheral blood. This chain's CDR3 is CASSYLKMGLSYEQYF.